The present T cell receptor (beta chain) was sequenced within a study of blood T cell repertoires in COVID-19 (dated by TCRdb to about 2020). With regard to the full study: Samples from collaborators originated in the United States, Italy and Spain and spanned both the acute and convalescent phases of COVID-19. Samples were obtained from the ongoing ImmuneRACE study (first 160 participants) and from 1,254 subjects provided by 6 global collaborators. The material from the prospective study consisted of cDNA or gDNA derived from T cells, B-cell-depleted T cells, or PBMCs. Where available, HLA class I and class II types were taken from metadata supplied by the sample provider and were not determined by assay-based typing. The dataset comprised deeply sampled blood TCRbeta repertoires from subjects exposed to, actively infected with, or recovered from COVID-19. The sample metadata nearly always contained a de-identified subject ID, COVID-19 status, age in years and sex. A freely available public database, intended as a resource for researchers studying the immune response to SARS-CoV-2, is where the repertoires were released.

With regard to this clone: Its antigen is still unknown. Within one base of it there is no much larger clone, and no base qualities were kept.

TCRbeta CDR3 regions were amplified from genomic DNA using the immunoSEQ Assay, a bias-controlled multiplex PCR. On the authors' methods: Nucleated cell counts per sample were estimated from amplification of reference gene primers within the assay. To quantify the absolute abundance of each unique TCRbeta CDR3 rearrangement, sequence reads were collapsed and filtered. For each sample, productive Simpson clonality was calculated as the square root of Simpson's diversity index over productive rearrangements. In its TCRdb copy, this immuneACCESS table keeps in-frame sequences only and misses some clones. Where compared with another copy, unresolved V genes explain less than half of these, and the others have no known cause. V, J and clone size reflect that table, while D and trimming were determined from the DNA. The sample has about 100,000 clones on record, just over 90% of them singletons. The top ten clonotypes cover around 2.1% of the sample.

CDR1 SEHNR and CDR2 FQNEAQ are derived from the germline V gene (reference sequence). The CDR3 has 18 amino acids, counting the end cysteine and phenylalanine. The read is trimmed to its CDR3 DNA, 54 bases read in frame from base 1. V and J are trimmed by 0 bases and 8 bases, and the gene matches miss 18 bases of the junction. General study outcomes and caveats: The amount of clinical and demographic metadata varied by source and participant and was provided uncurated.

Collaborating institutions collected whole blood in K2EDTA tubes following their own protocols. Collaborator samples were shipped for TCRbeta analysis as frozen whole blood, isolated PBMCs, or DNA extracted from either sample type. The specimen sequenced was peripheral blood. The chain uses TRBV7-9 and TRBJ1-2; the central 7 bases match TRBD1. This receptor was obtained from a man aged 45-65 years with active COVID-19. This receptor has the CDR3 CASSLAGGTARRLLGYTF. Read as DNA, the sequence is TGTGCCAGCAGCTTAGCAGGTGGGACAGCTCGAAGGCTTTTGGGCTACACCTTC.